Following are 20 T cell receptor beta chains from one sample sequenced in a study of blood T cell repertoires in COVID-19. Produced via immunoSEQ multiplex PCR; TCRdb's table is partial and in-frame only. The sample consists of some 130,000 clones, 90% of them appearing once. The sequencing input was peripheral blood. The source of these receptors is a man aged 45 to 65 with active COVID-19.

The rearrangement uses TRBV19 and TRBJ2-7; 8 bases are shared with TRBD1. With 3 bases clipped from V and 5 bases from J, the junction kept 9 bases outside the gene matches. Germline loops: CDR1 LNHDA, CDR2 SQIVND (reference sequence). The CDR3 contains 15 residues. The CDR3 DNA reads as TGTGCCAGTAGTATCTTAAACAGGGGGAGGAACGAGCAGTACTTC. Amino acids: CASSILNRGRNEQYF. Looking up the rest from reference TRBV19 and TRBJ2-7 gives the full variable domain: DGGITQSPKYLFRKEGQNVTLSCEQNLNHDAMYWYRQDPGQGLRLIYYSQIVNDFQKGDIAEGYSVSREKKESFPLTVTSAQKNPTAFYLCASSILNRGRNEQYFGPGTRLTVT.

This rearrangement joins TRBV10-3 to TRBJ1-6; TRBD1 matches 9 bases. This CDR3 has 13 amino acids. CDR1 is ENHRY and CDR2 is SYGVKD in the germline V gene. V lost 5 bases and J lost 8; bases outside the gene matches: 1. The CDR3 protein is CAISRQGDSPLHF. The CDR3 DNA follows: TGTGCCATCAGTCGACAGGGGGATTCACCCCTCCACTTT.

The chain is built from TRBV28 and TRBJ1-6; D is undetermined. This CDR3 has 12 amino acids. V lost 2 bases to trimming and J lost 7 bases, with 3 bases between them. Germline V gives CDR1 MDHEN, CDR2 SYDVKM. As DNA, the CDR3 is TGTGCCAGCAGTTTAACAAATTCACCCCTCCACTTT. Translated: CASSLTNSPLHF. The variable domain in full, with the rest retrieved from reference TRBV28 and TRBJ1-6, is DVKVTQSSRYLVKRTGEKVFLECVQDMDHENMFWYRQDPGLGLRLIYFSYDVKMKEKGDIPEGYSVSREKKERFSLILESASTNQTSMYLCASSLTNSPLHFGNGTRLTVT.

There are a few counts of this clone. Other DNA sequences within the sample encode an identical CDR3. J is TRBJ1-4 and V is TRBV5-1, with 11 bases fitting TRBD1. Trimming removed 0 bases from V and 8 bases from J; junction bases left unmatched: 3. The germline V gene has CDR1 SGHRS and CDR2 YFSETQ. The CDR3 has 15 amino acids. CDR3 loop: CASSLAGTGGEKLFF. The CDR3 DNA sequence: TGCGCCAGCAGCTTGGCCGGGACAGGGGGAGAAAAACTGTTTTTT.

V usage is TRBV23-1 and J usage is TRBJ1-3, with D unresolved. TRBV23-1 is an ORF for which the function is uncertain. V lost 6 bases and J 0 bases, leaving 18 bases between the germline ends. This CDR3 spans 17 amino acids. The DNA for the CDR3 is TGCGCCAGCAGCGGCGGGGAAAAAAAGAGCTCTGGAAACACCATATATTTT. Translated, it gives CASSGGEKKSSGNTIYF.

The rearrangement joins TRBV7-2 to TRBJ1-2; a possible D gene is TRBD1 (5 bases). The germline gives CDR1 SGHTA, CDR2 FQGNSA. V was cut by 5 bases and J by 4 bases, with 14 bases left in between. This CDR3 has 14 residues. The CDR3 sequence is CASSTGGGSYGYTF. The DNA for the CDR3 is TGTGCCAGCAGCACCGGGGGGGGGAGCTATGGCTACACCTTC.

V and J are TRBV28 and TRBJ2-3; weak D call: TRBD2 (6 bases). CDR1 MDHEN and CDR2 SYDVKM come from the germline V gene. The V end lost 6 bases, the J end lost 5 bases, and 21 bases lay between the germline ends. This CDR3 is built from 16 residues. The CDR3: CASSPHLAGSGDTQYF. The CDR3 region has the DNA TGTGCCAGCAGCCCACACCTCGCGGGTAGCGGAGATACGCAGTATTTT. Combining the CDR3 with reference TRBV28 and TRBJ2-3 gives the whole variable domain DVKVTQSSRYLVKRTGEKVFLECVQDMDHENMFWYRQDPGLGLRLIYFSYDVKMKEKGDIPEGYSVSREKKERFSLILESASTNQTSMYLCASSPHLAGSGDTQYFGPGTRLTVL.

V gene TRBV3-1 (or the pseudogene TRBV3-2) combines with J gene TRBJ2-7; D gene uncertain. This CDR3 region has 15 residues. The germline V and J ends were trimmed by 4 bases and 3 bases, with 16 bases remaining between them. Germline-derived CDR1 and CDR2 are LGHDT and YNNKEL (reference sequence). DNA of the CDR3: TGTGCCAGCAGCCCTCAAGCCGGTATCCTCTACGAGCAGTACTTC. It is translated as CASSPQAGILYEQYF.

This chain links TRBV10-3 with TRBJ1-1, with D hard to call. Germline CDR1 ENHRY, CDR2 SYGVKD. V shed 4 bases and J shed 3 bases, with 12 bases lying between them. This CDR3 has 14 residues. The CDR3 coding sequence is TGTGCCATCAGTGCCTCACAGCTTTACACTGAAGCTTTCTTT. Translated, it gives CAISASQLYTEAFF.

The rearrangement joins TRBV2 to TRBJ2-2, with D tentatively TRBD2 (5 bases). This CDR3 is 13 amino acids long. Trimming cost V 8 bases and J 1 base, with 8 bases left between them. From germline, CDR1 is SNHLY and CDR2 FYNNEI. CDR3 bases: TGTGCCAGCCAGCGGAAGAACACCGGGGAGCTGTTTTTT. Protein product: CASQRKNTGELFF.

V is TRBV6-5 and J is TRBJ2-2, with 9 bases identical to TRBD2. V gave up 4 bases and J gave up 4 bases; unmatched junction bases: 7. The germline gives CDR1 MNHEY, CDR2 SVGAGI. The CDR3 extends over 16 amino acids. The CDR3 reads CASSSIAGAGTGELFF. The CDR3 DNA reads as TGTGCCAGCAGTTCTATAGCGGGAGCGGGCACCGGGGAGCTGTTTTTT.

The chain links TRBV18 to TRBJ1-4; TRBD1 agrees at 8 bases. This CDR3 is 16 amino acids long. V gave up 3 bases and J gave up 7 bases; unmatched junction bases: 10. Germline V gene data show CDR1 as KGHSH and CDR2 as LQKENI. CDR3 amino acids: CASSPNGQGGGEKLFF. CDR3 DNA: TGTGCCAGCTCACCTAATGGACAGGGTGGCGGTGAAAAACTGTTTTTT.

The rearrangement links TRBV3-1 (or the pseudogene TRBV3-2) to TRBJ1-3, with a possible D match to TRBD1 (6 bases). V was pared by 0 bases and J by 10 bases, with 16 bases between. The CDR3 contains 15 residues. The germline gives CDR1 LGHDT, CDR2 YNNKEL (reference sequence). The CDR3 spells CASSQEDSFPRTIYF. The CDR3 DNA is TGTGCCAGCAGCCAAGAGGACAGCTTCCCCAGGACCATATATTTT.

This chain links TRBV28 with TRBJ2-7; 8 positions agree with TRBD1. V was clipped by 0 bases and J by 3 bases; unmatched bases: 1. The V gene's germline CDR1 is MDHEN and CDR2 SYDVKM. The CDR3 runs to 14 residues. Here the CDR3 reads CASSLCGTGYEQYV. The CDR3 DNA reads as TGTGCCAGCAGTTTATGCGGGACAGGCTACGAGCAGTACGTC.

The CDR3 here is CASSLERWGGYNEQFF. As DNA, the CDR3 is TGTGCCAGCAGCTTAGAAAGGTGGGGGGGATACAATGAGCAGTTCTTC. The V and J genes are TRBV11-2 and TRBJ2-1, with 7 nucleotides matching TRBD2. CDR3 size: 16 residues. CDR1 is SGHAT and CDR2 is FQNNGV in the germline V gene. Trimming cost V 0 bases and J 4 bases; bases outside gene matches: 6.

The J gene is TRBJ2-7, the V gene TRBV9; weak D call: TRBD1 (6 bases). Looked up from germline, CDR1 is SGDLS and CDR2 is YYNGEE. The CDR3 has 14 residues. The germline V and J ends were trimmed by 0 bases and 2 bases, with 9 bases remaining between them. DNA of the CDR3: TGTGCCAGCAGCGTAGGACAGGTCCCCTACGAGCAGTACTTC. It is translated as CASSVGQVPYEQYF. Combining the CDR3 with reference TRBV9 and TRBJ2-7 gives the whole variable domain DSGVTQTPKHLITATGQRVTLRCSPRSGDLSVYWYQQSLDQGLQFLIQYYNGEERAKGNILERFSAQQFPDLHSELNLSSLELGDSALYFCASSVGQVPYEQYFGPGTRLTVT.

V gene TRBV19 combines with J gene TRBJ1-4; tentative D call: TRBD1 (5 bases). Trimming left V 5 bases short and J 5 bases short, with 12 bases between. Germline loops: CDR1 LNHDA, CDR2 SQIVND (reference sequence). The CDR3 is made up of 14 amino acids. CDR3 bases: TGTGCCAGTAGTGTCGGGACTGGCAATGAAAAACTGTTTTTT. Its protein product is CASSVGTGNEKLFF.

The V gene is TRBV19, the J gene TRBJ1-2; D unclear. CDR1 and CDR2 (germline): LNHDA, SQIVND (reference sequence). The ends were cut back, 2 bases at V and 8 bases at J, with 6 bases in the middle. CDR3 length: 11 amino acids. The CDR3 loop is CASSISGGYTF. DNA for the CDR3: TGTGCCAGTAGTATATCAGGAGGCTACACCTTC.

This chain joins TRBV3-1 (or the pseudogene TRBV3-2) and TRBJ1-1, with a possible D match to TRBD1 (5 bases). The germline V gene has CDR1 LGHDT and CDR2 YNNKEL (reference sequence). V was cut by 2 bases and J by 10 bases, with 8 bases left in between. CDR3 length: 11 residues. Here the CDR3 DNA reads TGTGCCAGCAGCCAAAACCAGGGAGCTTTCTTT. Translation gives CASSQNQGAFF.

The genes are TRBV5-1 and TRBJ2-2; D not resolved. The CDR3 loop spans 15 amino acids. V was pared by 0 bases and J by 0 bases, with 6 bases between. Germline CDR1 reads SGHRS; CDR2 reads YFSETQ. CDR3 coding DNA: TGCGCCAGCAGCTTGGGGGCCCCGAACACCGGGGAGCTGTTTTTT. Protein sequence: CASSLGAPNTGELFF. The full variable domain, its missing parts supplied by reference TRBV5-1 and TRBJ2-2, is KAGVTQTPRYLIKTRGQQVTLSCSPISGHRSVSWYQQTPGQGLQFLFEYFSETQRNKGNFPGRFSGRQFSNSRSEMNVSTLELGDSALYLCASSLGAPNTGELFFGEGSRLTVL.